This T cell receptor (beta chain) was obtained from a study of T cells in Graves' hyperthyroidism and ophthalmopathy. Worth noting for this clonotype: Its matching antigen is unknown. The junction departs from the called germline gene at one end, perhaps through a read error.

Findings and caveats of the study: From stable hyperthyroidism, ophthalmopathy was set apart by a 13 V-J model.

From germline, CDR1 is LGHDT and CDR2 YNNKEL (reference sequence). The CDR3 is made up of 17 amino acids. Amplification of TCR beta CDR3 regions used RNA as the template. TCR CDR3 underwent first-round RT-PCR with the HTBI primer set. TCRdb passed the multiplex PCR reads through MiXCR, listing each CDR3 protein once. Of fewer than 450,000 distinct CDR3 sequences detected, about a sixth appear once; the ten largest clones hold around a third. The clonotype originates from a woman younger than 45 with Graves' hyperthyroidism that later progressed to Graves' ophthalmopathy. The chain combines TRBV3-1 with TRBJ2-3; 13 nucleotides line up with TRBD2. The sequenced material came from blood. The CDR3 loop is CASSREGLAGITHTQYF. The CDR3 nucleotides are TGTGCCAGCAGCCGGGAGGGACTAGCGGGGATCACACATACGCAGTATTTT.